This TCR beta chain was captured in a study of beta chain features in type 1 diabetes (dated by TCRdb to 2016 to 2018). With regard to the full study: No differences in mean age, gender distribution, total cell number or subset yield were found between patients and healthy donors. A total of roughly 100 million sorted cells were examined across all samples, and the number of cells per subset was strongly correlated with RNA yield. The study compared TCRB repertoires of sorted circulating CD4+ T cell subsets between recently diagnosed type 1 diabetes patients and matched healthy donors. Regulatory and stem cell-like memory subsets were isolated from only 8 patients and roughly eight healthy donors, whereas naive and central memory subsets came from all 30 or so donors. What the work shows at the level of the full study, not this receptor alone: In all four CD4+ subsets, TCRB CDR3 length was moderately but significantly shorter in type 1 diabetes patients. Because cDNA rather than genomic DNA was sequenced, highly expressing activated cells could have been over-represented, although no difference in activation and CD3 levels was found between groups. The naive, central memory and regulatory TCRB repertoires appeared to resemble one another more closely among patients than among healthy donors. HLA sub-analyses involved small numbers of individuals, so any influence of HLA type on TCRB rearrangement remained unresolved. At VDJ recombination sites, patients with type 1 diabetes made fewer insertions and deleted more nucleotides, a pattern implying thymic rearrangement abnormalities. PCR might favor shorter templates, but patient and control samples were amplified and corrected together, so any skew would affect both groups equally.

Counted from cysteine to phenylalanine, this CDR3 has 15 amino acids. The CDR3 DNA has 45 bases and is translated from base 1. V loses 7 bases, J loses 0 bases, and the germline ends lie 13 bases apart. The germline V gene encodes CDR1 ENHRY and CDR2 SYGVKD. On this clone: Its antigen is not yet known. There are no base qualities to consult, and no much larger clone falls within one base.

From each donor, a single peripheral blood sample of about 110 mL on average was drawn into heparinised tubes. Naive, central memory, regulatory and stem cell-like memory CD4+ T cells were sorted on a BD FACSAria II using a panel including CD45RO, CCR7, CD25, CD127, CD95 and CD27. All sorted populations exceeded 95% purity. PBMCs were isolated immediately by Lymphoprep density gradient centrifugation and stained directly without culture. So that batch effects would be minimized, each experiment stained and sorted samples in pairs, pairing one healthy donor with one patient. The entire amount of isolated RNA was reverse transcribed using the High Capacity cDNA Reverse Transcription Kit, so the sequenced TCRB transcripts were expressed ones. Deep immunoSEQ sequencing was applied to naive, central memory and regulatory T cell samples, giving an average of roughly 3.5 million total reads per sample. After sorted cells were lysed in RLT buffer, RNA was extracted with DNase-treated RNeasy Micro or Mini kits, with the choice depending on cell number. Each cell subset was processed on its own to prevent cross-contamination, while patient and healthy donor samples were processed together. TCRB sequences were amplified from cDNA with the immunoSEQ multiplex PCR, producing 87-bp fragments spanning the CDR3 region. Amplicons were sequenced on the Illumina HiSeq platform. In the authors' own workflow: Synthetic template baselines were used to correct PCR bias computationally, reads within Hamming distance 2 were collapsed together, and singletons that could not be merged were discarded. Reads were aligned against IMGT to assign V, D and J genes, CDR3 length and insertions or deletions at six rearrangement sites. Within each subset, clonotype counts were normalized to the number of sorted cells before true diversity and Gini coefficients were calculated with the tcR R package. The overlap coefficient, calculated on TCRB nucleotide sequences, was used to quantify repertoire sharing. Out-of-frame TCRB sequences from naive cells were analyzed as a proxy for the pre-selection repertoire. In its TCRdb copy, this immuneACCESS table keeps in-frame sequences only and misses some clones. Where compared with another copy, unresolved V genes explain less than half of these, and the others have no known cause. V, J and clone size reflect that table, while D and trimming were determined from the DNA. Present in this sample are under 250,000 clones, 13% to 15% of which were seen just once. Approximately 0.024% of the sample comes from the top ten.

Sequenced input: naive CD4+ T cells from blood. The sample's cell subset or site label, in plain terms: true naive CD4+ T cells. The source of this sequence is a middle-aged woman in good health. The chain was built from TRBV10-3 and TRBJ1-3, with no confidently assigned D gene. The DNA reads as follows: TGTGCCATCAATCCGGACTGGAGCTCTGGAAACACCATATATTTT. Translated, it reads CAINPDWSSGNTIYF.